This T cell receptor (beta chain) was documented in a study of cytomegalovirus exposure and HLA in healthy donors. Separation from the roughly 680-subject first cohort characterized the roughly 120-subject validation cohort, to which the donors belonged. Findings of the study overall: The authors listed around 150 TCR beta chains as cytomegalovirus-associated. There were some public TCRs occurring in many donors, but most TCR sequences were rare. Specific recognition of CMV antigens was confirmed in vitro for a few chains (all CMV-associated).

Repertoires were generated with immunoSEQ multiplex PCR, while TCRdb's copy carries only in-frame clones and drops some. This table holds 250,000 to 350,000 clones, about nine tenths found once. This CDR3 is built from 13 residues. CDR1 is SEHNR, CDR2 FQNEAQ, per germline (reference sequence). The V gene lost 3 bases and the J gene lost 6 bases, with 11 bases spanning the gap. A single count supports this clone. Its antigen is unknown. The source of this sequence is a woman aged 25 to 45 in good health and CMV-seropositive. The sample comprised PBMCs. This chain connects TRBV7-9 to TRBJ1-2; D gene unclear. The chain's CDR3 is CASSLARLDGYTF. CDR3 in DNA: TGTGCCAGCAGCTTGGCCCGGTTGGATGGCTACACCTTC.